This T cell receptor beta chain is from a study of shared clonotypes between healthy human individuals (dated by TCRdb to the early 2020s). For the wider study: Three men and two women, aged 18 to 49 years, made up the cohort. Between about 0.85 and 9.5 billion PBMCs per donor were obtained by leukapheresis. To estimate repertoire size and how much clonotypes are shared between individuals, the study performed deep sequencing of blood TCR repertoires from five healthy adults. Per donor, three plates each were used for CD4 naive and CD4 memory, two for CD8 naive, and one for CD8 memory. To increase sequencing depth and limit assay-specific biases, TCR repertoire library preparation and sequencing were carried out by different laboratories using diverse techniques.

On this clone itself: It lacks a known antigen. Per-base quality was not reported, and no clone a single base away is much larger than it.

The investigation overall reported the following: Sampling was restricted to blood, and TCR repertoires in tissue are likely to differ from TCR repertoires in blood. Based on pairwise subsampling, the degree of clonotype sharing among donors was expected to be affected by sequencing depth. Incomplete sequencing was indicated by rarefaction of sorted-subset datasets, despite the large sequencing depth. Compared with non-shared clonotypes, the clonotypes found in all four sorted-subset donors had higher generation probabilities. Larger estimated clonotype richness was generally found for naive subsets than for memory subsets. Sharing across a few donors was observed for around 5% of naive CD4, under 4% of naive CD8, 2% to 2.5% of memory CD4, and about 0.38% of memory CD8 clonotypes. The genetic and exposure-history diversity represented was limited by the small number of donors.

CD8 naive samples were CD45RO-negative cells positively selected for CCR7, giving a CD45RA+CCR7+ population that excluded TemRA cells. The donors were healthy, HIV-negative adults with no recently reported acute infections or vaccinations. Only Caucasian adults living in Nashville, Tennessee, USA were represented among the donors. After blood collection by leukapheresis, PBMCs were isolated using Ficoll-Histopaque density gradient centrifugation and then cryopreserved in the vapor phase of liquid nitrogen. Analytical flow cytometry was used to check the purity and quantity of each magnetically sorted T cell population. Genomic DNA was isolated from each sorted fraction and quantified by UV absorbance on a Nanodrop 2000c. Using the deep immunoSEQ assay, TCR CDR3 regions were amplified from genomic DNA by multiplex PCR. Extracted genomic DNA from each cell subset was distributed evenly across all wells of several immunoSEQ 96-well plates, and each plate was treated as a replicate. For sorted subsets, about 210 ng of genomic DNA, equivalent to roughly 30,000 T cell genomes, went into each replicate PCR. Purified libraries were quantified with a Qubit 3.0 fluorometer, sized on a Bioanalyzer 2100, and re-quantified with the KAPA Library Quantification kit. Every immunoSEQ 96-well plate was sequenced on a separate single-read 150-cycle Illumina NextSeq 550 flow cell. Concerning the study's data processing: Because the immunoSEQ output included only junctional sequences and no quality scores, the filtering could not be the same as the filtering used for full-length reads. Sequences were annotated with PyIR, a Python wrapper for IgBLAST v1.9, and V/J genes and CDR3 were assigned using IMGT germline references. Reads were removed for weak V/J assignments (E-value above 1e-6), missing CDR3, stop codons, out-of-frame junctions, or ambiguous translated residues. V3J clonotypes were defined as sequences sharing the same inferred V gene, J gene, and CDR3 amino acid sequence. The percentage overlap between two repertoires was calculated by dividing the number of shared unique clonotypes by the size of the smaller repertoire. RTK rarefaction, the Chao1 estimator, and Recon v2.1 estimates of unobserved clonotypes were used to assess repertoire richness. Generation probabilities for all TCRbeta clonotypes obtained by the gDNA method from a handful of donors were computed using OLGA. TCRdb's version of the immuneACCESS table is confined to in-frame rearrangements and falls short of the full clone set. An unresolved V gene accounts for under half of the shortfall where checked; the remainder is of unknown origin. V and J calls and clone size are copied from that table; D and trimming were computed from the DNA. In this sample the table shows millions of clones, about 93% of which occur a single time. The top ten clonotypes cover 1.5% to 2% of the sample.

The CDR3 has 16 amino acids, counting the end cysteine and phenylalanine. The DNA shown is the 48-base CDR3, in frame from base 1. The germline V gene gives CDR1 as MDHEN and CDR2 as SYDVKM. Relative to germline, V is missing 5 bases and J is missing 8 bases, with 13 bases of the junction outside any gene match. The TCR originated in a man aged 18 to 30 in good health. Some clones in this sample may be carry-over from other donors' samples. The sequencing sample was made of naive CD8+ T cells from PBMCs. The sample's cell subset or site, from its label and the paper: CD45RA+CCR7+. The chain employs TRBV28 and TRBJ2-5; 11 central bases correspond to TRBD1. The CDR3 corresponds to CASSRTGTGGRDTQYF. The sequenced DNA is TGTGCCAGCAGTCGCACAGGGACAGGGGGAAGAGATACCCAGTACTTC. Reference TRBV28 and TRBJ2-5 proteins supply the regions before and after the CDR3; the full variable domain is: DVKVTQSSRYLVKRTGEKVFLECVQDMDHENMFWYRQDPGLGLRLIYFSYDVKMKEKGDIPEGYSVSREKKERFSLILESASTNQTSMYLCASSRTGTGGRDTQYFGPGTRLLVL.